This T cell receptor beta chain was captured in a study of shared clonotypes between healthy human individuals. This CDR3 comprises 16 residues. V was pared by 4 bases and J by 9 bases, with 13 bases of the junction left unmatched. Germline V gene data show CDR1 as SEHNR and CDR2 as FQNEAQ (reference sequence). The naive CD8 population came from CD45RO-negative cells selected for CCR7, without terminally differentiated effector memory CD45RA+ cells. The DNA input per sorted-subset replicate PCR was 150 to 200 ng, corresponding to some 30,000 T cell genomes. Original methodology: Filtering differed, since immunoSEQ gave only junction sequences and no quality scores. Assay used: immunoSEQ multiplex PCR; TCRdb lists only in-frame clones, some missing. V and J calls and clone size are given by that table; D and trimming were obtained from the DNA. The sample comprises about 700,000 clones, 92% of which are singletons, and roughly 22% rests with the top ten.

This sequence originates from a man aged 25 to 45 in good health. The chain joins TRBV7-9 to TRBJ2-3, with 10 bases aligning to TRBD2. The sample was naive CD8+ T cells sorted from blood. CDR3 sequence reads: CASSSSPASGSKTQYF. The CDR3 DNA reads TGTGCCAGCAGCTCTTCCCCAGCTAGCGGGAGCAAAACGCAGTATTTT.